Presented here are 2 T cell receptor beta chains from one specimen sequenced in a study of cytomegalovirus exposure and HLA in healthy donors. The PCR had 60 Vbeta and 13 Jbeta primers. Measured with immunoSEQ multiplex PCR; TCRdb has only the in-frame clones, and not every one. This sample carries about 200,000 clones, approximately 80% of them seen once, and the ten largest clones take roughly 1.5%. The sequenced sample was PBMCs. These receptors were taken from a man between 50 and 59 years old in good health and CMV-seronegative.

The rearrangement joins TRBV28 to TRBJ1-2, with 12 bases aligning to TRBD1. This CDR3 region has 15 residues. In germline, CDR1 is MDHEN, CDR2 SYDVKM. The junction had 10 bases not matched to a gene; V was cut back by 6 bases and J by 8 bases. CDR3 bases: TGTGCCAGCAGGGCTCCGGGACAGGGGGCGAGGGGCTACACCTTC. Translation gives CASRAPGQGARGYTF.

The chain couples TRBV30 to TRBJ1-2; D is perhaps TRBD1 (6 bases). Germline V lookup: CDR1 GTSNPN, CDR2 SVGIG (reference sequence). Deletions cut 5 bases from V and 3 bases from J, with 10 bases between. The CDR3 totals 12 residues. The CDR3 region is CAWGGGHYGYTF. The CDR3 region has the DNA TGTGCCTGGGGGGGCGGGCACTATGGCTACACCTTC.